This T cell receptor (beta chain) was observed in a study of human T cells and chemical hapten exposure. Time point reported: pre-sensitization, week 0. As for treatment: therapeutic diphenylcyclopropenone sensitization with weekly scalp DPC. This clonotype was seen only a few times. Its cognate antigen is unknown. General study results and limits: Expanded TCRs grouped into significantly more large CDR3 similarity clusters than controls produced.

CDR1 and CDR2 (germline): ENHRY, SYGVKD. The CDR3 covers 15 residues. The V and J ends lost 0 bases and 4 bases respectively, with 10 bases between them. TCRdb reprocessed the RACE reads with MiXCR, giving one entry per CDR3 protein. The sample has 200,000 to 300,000 distinct CDR3 sequences, 7% to 10% seen once. This receptor was identified in a woman aged 35 to 49 with alopecia areata. Some clones in this sample may be carry-over from other donors' samples. The J gene is TRBJ1-3, the V gene TRBV10-3; D possibly corresponds to TRBD1 (6 bases). The material sequenced was whole blood, taken in connection with sensitization to the hapten diphenylcyclopropenone (DPC). The chain's CDR3 is CAISESAGAGNTIYF. For the CDR3, the DNA is TGTGCCATCAGTGAGTCGGCAGGGGCAGGAAACACCATATATTTT.